Presented here are 18 T cell receptor beta chains from one specimen sequenced in a study of cytomegalovirus exposure and HLA in healthy donors. The PCR had 60 Vbeta and 13 Jbeta primers. The assay was immunoSEQ multiplex PCR, and TCRdb's table has in-frame clones only and misses some. The sample has 300,000 or so clones; about four fifths are singletons. The sample was PBMCs. These receptors were obtained from a woman in her forties in good health and CMV-seropositive.

The CDR3: CASSLRGLAGEGEQFF. For the CDR3, the DNA is TGTGCCAGCAGCCTGAGGGGACTAGCGGGAGAGGGAGAGCAGTTCTTC. The chain is built from TRBV5-4 and TRBJ2-1; 14 nucleotides line up with TRBD2. The germline CDR1 and CDR2 sequences are SGHNT and YYREEE (reference sequence). V was pared by 4 bases and J by 10 bases, with 10 bases of the junction left unmatched. The CDR3 totals 16 residues.

V is TRBV6-1 and J is TRBJ2-3; D is unresolved. Germline-derived CDR1 and CDR2 are MNHNS and SASEGT. V dropped 5 bases and J dropped 6 bases, with 9 bases sitting between them. The CDR3 is 12 amino acids. This chain's CDR3 is CASSPPRDTQYF. As DNA, the CDR3 is TGTGCCAGCAGTCCCCCGAGGGATACGCAGTATTTT.

The rearrangement links TRBV27 to TRBJ1-5; 8 bases agree with TRBD1. Looked up from germline, CDR1 is MNHEY and CDR2 is SMNVEV (reference sequence). V dropped 5 bases and J dropped 4; count of bases not matched to a gene: 4. The CDR3 length is 14 residues. CDR3 loop: CASSPGQANQPQHF. CDR3 DNA: TGTGCCAGCAGTCCGGGACAGGCGAATCAGCCCCAGCATTTT.

The chain is built from TRBV2 and TRBJ2-1, with 9 bases fitting TRBD2. CDR3 length: 11 residues. V lost 7 bases, J lost 15 bases, and 7 bases stayed unmatched. Germline CDR1 is SNHLY and CDR2 is FYNNEI. The CDR3: CASTGPGLAFF. CDR3 DNA: TGTGCCAGCACCGGACCGGGACTAGCGTTCTTC.

The genes are TRBV6-5 and TRBJ2-7; a possible D gene is TRBD1 (6 bases). In germline, CDR1 is MNHEY, CDR2 SVGAGI. V was cut by 6 bases and J by 2 bases, with 11 bases left in between. This CDR3 is 13 amino acids long. CDR3 coding DNA: TGTGCCAGCAGCAAGGGGACAACCTACGAGCAGTACTTC. Its protein product is CASSKGTTYEQYF.

The J gene is TRBJ1-2, the V gene TRBV7-9, with 8 bases matching TRBD1. From germline, CDR1 is SEHNR and CDR2 FQNEAQ (reference sequence). The CDR3 covers 14 residues. J gave up 8 bases and V 2 bases, and 7 bases lay outside the gene matches. CDR3 in amino acids: CASSLPGTGVGYTF. CDR3 DNA sequence: TGTGCCAGCAGCTTACCCGGGACAGGAGTAGGCTACACCTTC.

The CDR3 DNA reads as TGTGCCAGCAGCTCCACTATTACAGGGGGTGGGGCTGAAGCTTTCTTT. This codes for CASSSTITGGGAEAFF. The rearrangement links TRBV7-9 to TRBJ1-1; the match to TRBD1 covers 8 bases. The CDR3 runs to 16 residues. The germline gives CDR1 SEHNR, CDR2 FQNEAQ (reference sequence). V lost 4 bases, J lost 6 bases, and 13 bases stayed unmatched.

This chain uses TRBV7-8 with TRBJ2-3; TRBD1 matches at 7 bases. V shed 5 bases and J 3 bases; nucleotides not matched to a gene: 5. The CDR3 runs 14 residues. CDR1 and CDR2 from the germline V gene are SGHVS and FQNEAQ. The CDR3 DNA sequence: TGTGCCAGCAGCATATTACAGGGGACAGATACGCAGTATTTT. Residues: CASSILQGTDTQYF. The full variable domain, with the rest looked up from reference TRBV7-8 and TRBJ2-3, is GAGVSQSPRYKVAKRGQDVALRCDPISGHVSLFWYQQALGQGPEFLTYFQNEAQLDKSGLPSDRFFAERPEGSVSTLKIQRTQQEDSAVYLCASSILQGTDTQYFGPGTRLTVL.

The CDR3 is CASSWREVQETQYF. In DNA, the CDR3 is TGCGCCAGCAGCTGGCGGGAGGTCCAAGAGACCCAGTACTTC. The chain uses TRBV5-1 and TRBJ2-5; 8 nucleotides line up with TRBD2. After removal of 3 bases from V and 1 base from J, the junction contained 2 bases not matched to a gene. This CDR3 comprises 14 residues. In germline, CDR1 is SGHRS, CDR2 YFSETQ.

The gene calls are TRBV30 and TRBJ1-2; perhaps TRBD1 as D (5 bases). The V gene's germline CDR1 is GTSNPN and CDR2 SVGIG (reference sequence). With 2 bases removed from V and 3 bases from J, the gap between germline ends came to 10 bases. The CDR3 covers 13 residues. CDR3: CAWSSGQDYGYTF. As DNA, the CDR3 is TGTGCCTGGAGTTCTGGACAAGACTATGGCTACACCTTC.

This chain uses TRBV28 with TRBJ2-7, with a weak D call TRBD2 (5 bases). The V end lost 8 bases, the J end lost 0 bases, and 14 bases lay between the germline ends. CDR3 size: 14 residues. Germline V gives CDR1 MDHEN, CDR2 SYDVKM. CDR3: CASSPPGSSYEQYF. Here the CDR3 DNA reads TGTGCCAGCTCTCCCCCGGGGTCCTCCTACGAGCAGTACTTC. The full variable domain, rest sourced from reference TRBV28 and TRBJ2-7, is DVKVTQSSRYLVKRTGEKVFLECVQDMDHENMFWYRQDPGLGLRLIYFSYDVKMKEKGDIPEGYSVSREKKERFSLILESASTNQTSMYLCASSPPGSSYEQYFGPGTRLTVT.

The gene calls are TRBV7-9 and TRBJ2-1; 8 bases line up with TRBD2. Germline V lookup: CDR1 SEHNR, CDR2 FQNEAQ (reference sequence). V shed 7 bases and J 9 bases; nucleotides not matched to a gene: 11. This CDR3 is built from 14 residues. CDR3 nucleotide sequence: TGTGCCAGCATCGGGGGGACTAGTCCCAGTGAGCAGTTCTTC. Its translation: CASIGGTSPSEQFF.

The chain links TRBV11-2 to TRBJ2-7; 7 bases fit TRBD2. The J segment lost 3 bases and the V segment lost 0 bases, leaving 2 bases of the junction unmatched. The CDR3 consists of 14 residues. Germline assignment: CDR1 SGHAT and CDR2 FQNNGV. CDR3 sequence: CASSLERGVYEQYF. The CDR3 region has the DNA TGTGCCAGCAGCTTAGAACGGGGGGTCTACGAGCAGTACTTC. Using reference TRBV11-2 and TRBJ2-7 for the parts outside the CDR3, the full variable domain is EAGVAQSPRYKIIEKRQSVAFWCNPISGHATLYWYQQILGQGPKLLIQFQNNGVVDDSQLPKDRFSAERLKGVDSTLKIQPAKLEDSAVYLCASSLERGVYEQYFGPGTRLTVT.

The rearrangement links TRBV30 to TRBJ1-2; 7 nucleotides align to TRBD1. Germline V gives CDR1 GTSNPN, CDR2 SVGIG (reference sequence). After removal of 3 bases from V and 8 bases from J, the junction contained 15 bases not matched to a gene. There are 15 residues in the CDR3. The CDR3 DNA follows: TGTGCCTGGAGGGGGGACAGCCGGCTTCTATGGGGCTACACCTTC. It codes for CAWRGDSRLLWGYTF.

V usage is TRBV5-6 and J usage is TRBJ2-3; D might be TRBD2 (5 bases). This CDR3 region has 14 residues. Germline values: CDR1 SGHDT, CDR2 YYEEEE. With 2 bases removed from V and 2 bases from J, the gap between germline ends came to 9 bases. The CDR3 spells CASSLAVSTDTQYF. DNA of the CDR3: TGTGCCAGCAGCTTAGCGGTGTCCACAGATACGCAGTATTTT. Combining the CDR3 with reference TRBV5-6 and TRBJ2-3 gives the whole variable domain DAGVTQSPTHLIKTRGQQVTLRCSPKSGHDTVSWYQQALGQGPQFIFQYYEEEERQRGNFPDRFSGHQFPNYSSELNVNALLLGDSALYLCASSLAVSTDTQYFGPGTRLTVL.

The chain employs TRBV11-1 and TRBJ2-7, with no clear D. Germline loops: CDR1 SGHAT, CDR2 FQDESV (reference sequence). The CDR3 is 14 amino acids. V was pared by 2 bases and J by 0 bases, with 8 bases between. The CDR3 region is CASSLLGHSYEQYF. The DNA for the CDR3 is TGTGCCAGCAGCTTATTGGGCCACTCCTACGAGCAGTACTTC.

This clone was detected only a few times. This sequence joins TRBV6-1 and TRBJ2-1; D remains ambiguous. With 6 bases removed from V and 5 bases from J, the gap between germline ends came to 17 bases. Per the germline V gene, CDR1 is MNHNS and CDR2 is SASEGT. The CDR3 spans 15 residues. The CDR3 region has the DNA TGTGCCAGCAGGAAGGTGGAGTTAGGTGACAATGAGCAGTTCTTC. Translating it yields CASRKVELGDNEQFF.

V is TRBV5-1 and J is TRBJ2-1, with 7 bases lining up with TRBD2. The V gene end was trimmed by 0 bases and the J gene end by 6 bases; junction bases not matched to a gene: 6. Looked up from germline, CDR1 is SGHRS and CDR2 is YFSETQ. This CDR3 contains 15 residues. CDR3 in DNA: TGCGCCAGCAGCTTGGAGGGAGGGCCCTCCAATGAGCAGTTCTTC. It encodes CASSLEGGPSNEQFF.